Shown below are 19 T cell receptor beta chains from a single sample sequenced in a study of cytomegalovirus exposure and HLA in healthy donors. 60 Vbeta and 13 Jbeta primers were used in PCR. Clones were sequenced by immunoSEQ multiplex PCR, and TCRdb holds only the in-frame ones, with some missing. The sample has 85,000 to 100,000 clones; around four fifths are singletons. Sequencing was done on a sample of PBMCs. The receptors come from a woman aged 40 to 49 in good health and CMV-seronegative.

The chain couples TRBV6-6 to TRBJ1-1, with a weak D call TRBD1 (6 bases). Trimming removed 4 bases at V and 0 bases at J, with 6 bases between. The germline V gene encodes CDR1 MNHNY and CDR2 SVGAGI (reference sequence). CDR3 length: 13 amino acids. The CDR3: CASSWTVNTEAFF. The CDR3 DNA is TGTGCCAGCAGTTGGACAGTGAACACTGAAGCTTTCTTT.

This sequence joins TRBV19 and TRBJ2-1; D may be TRBD2 (6 bases). The ends were cut back, 5 bases at V and 5 bases at J, with 13 bases in the middle. The germline CDR1 and CDR2 sequences are LNHDA and SQIVND (reference sequence). The CDR3 runs to 14 residues. CDR3 nucleotide sequence: TGTGCCAGTAGTTGGCGGAGGGCAAACAATGAGCAGTTCTTC. It translates to CASSWRRANNEQFF.

The chain is built from TRBV2 and TRBJ1-2; 10 bases align to TRBD1. This CDR3 comprises 13 residues. J was trimmed by 8 bases and V by 10 bases; bases with no gene match: 10. In germline, CDR1 is SNHLY, CDR2 FYNNEI. The chain's CDR3 is CAMLDRGEEGYTF. The CDR3 coding sequence is TGTGCCATGCTGGACAGGGGGGAAGAAGGCTACACCTTC. Combining the CDR3 with reference TRBV2 and TRBJ1-2 gives the whole variable domain EPEVTQTPSHQVTQMGQEVILRCVPISNHLYFYWYRQILGQKVEFLVSFYNNEISEKSEIFDDQFSVERPDGSNFTLKIRSTKLEDSAMYFCAMLDRGEEGYTFGSGTRLTVV.

The rearrangement joins TRBV11-2 to TRBJ2-7; D is possibly TRBD1 (5 bases). The CDR3 has 14 residues. Germline lookup yields CDR1 SGHAT and CDR2 FQNNGV. With 5 bases removed from V and 5 bases from J, the gap between germline ends came to 16 bases. The CDR3, as DNA: TGTGCCAGCAGCCCGAACAGGCCACAGAACGAGCAGTACTTC. Translation gives CASSPNRPQNEQYF.

Only one count was recorded for this clone. This CDR3 reads CASSLKAGNTGELFF. CDR3 nucleotides: TGTGCCAGCAGCTTGAAAGCCGGGAACACCGGGGAGCTGTTTTTT. This chain connects TRBV7-9 to TRBJ2-2; D is undetermined. Germline lookup yields CDR1 SEHNR and CDR2 FQNEAQ (reference sequence). V was pared by 3 bases and J by 1 base, with 9 bases between. This CDR3 contains 15 residues.

The rearrangement joins TRBV2 to TRBJ2-2; D is perhaps TRBD1 (5 bases). CDR1 and CDR2 (germline): SNHLY, FYNNEI. Between the trimmed V and J ends, which lost 7 bases and 1 base, there was a span of 10 bases. This CDR3 spans 14 amino acids. CDR3 region: CASMGLLNTGELFF. The CDR3 DNA reads TGTGCCAGCATGGGGCTCCTGAACACCGGGGAGCTGTTTTTT.

The rearrangement joins TRBV5-1 to TRBJ1-5; a possible D gene is TRBD1 (5 bases). CDR1 is SGHRS and CDR2 is YFSETQ in the germline V gene. V was shortened by 1 base and J by 7 bases, with 21 bases between the two germline ends. This CDR3 comprises 17 residues. CDR3 protein: CASSLRQAPPRGQPQHF. The CDR3 DNA sequence: TGCGCCAGCAGCTTGAGGCAGGCCCCCCCCCGGGGGCAGCCCCAGCATTTT. The full variable domain, completed using reference TRBV5-1 and TRBJ1-5, is KAGVTQTPRYLIKTRGQQVTLSCSPISGHRSVSWYQQTPGQGLQFLFEYFSETQRNKGNFPGRFSGRQFSNSRSEMNVSTLELGDSALYLCASSLRQAPPRGQPQHFGDGTRLSIL.

This chain joins TRBV18 and TRBJ1-1, with 9 bases identical to TRBD1. CDR3 size: 13 residues. CDR1 is KGHSH, CDR2 LQKENI, per germline. V shed 6 bases and J 7 bases; nucleotides not matched to a gene: 6. CDR3 region: CASSRDRANEAFF. The CDR3 coding sequence is TGTGCCAGCTCCCGGGACAGGGCGAATGAAGCTTTCTTT.

The V gene is TRBV9, the J gene TRBJ1-1; 9 positions match TRBD1. CDR1 is SGDLS, CDR2 YYNGEE, per germline. V gave up 3 bases and J gave up 4 bases; unmatched junction bases: 4. CDR3 length equals 14 residues. Here the CDR3 reads CASSARTGATEAFF. In nucleotides, the CDR3 is TGTGCCAGCAGCGCTAGGACAGGGGCCACTGAAGCTTTCTTT.

In regard to this clone: Different DNA sequences within this sample yield the same CDR3. The V and J genes are TRBV5-1 and TRBJ1-4, with no clear D. This CDR3 contains 14 residues. Trimming cost V 1 base and J 7 bases, with 11 bases left between them. The germline gives CDR1 SGHRS, CDR2 YFSETQ. CDR3: CASSLSEPFEKLFF. The CDR3 bases are TGCGCCAGCAGCTTGTCAGAACCTTTTGAAAAACTGTTTTTT.

Only a few counts were recorded for this clone. The V gene is TRBV5-6, the J gene TRBJ1-1; D call uncertain. The CDR3 loop spans 15 amino acids. In germline, CDR1 is SGHDT, CDR2 YYEEEE. V was clipped by 0 bases and J by 5 bases, with 14 bases between them. CDR3 sequence: CASSLEQMAWTEAFF. The DNA of the CDR3 is TGTGCCAGCAGCTTGGAACAGATGGCGTGGACTGAAGCTTTCTTT.

The CDR3 bases are TGTGCCAGCAGGGGACAGGAAAACTATGGCTACACCTTC. Amino acids: CASRGQENYGYTF. The chain uses TRBV6-6 and TRBJ1-2; TRBD1 aligns across 8 bases. The trim removed 6 bases at V and 2 bases at J, leaving 2 bases unmatched. The CDR3 covers 13 residues. CDR1 and CDR2 from the germline V gene are MNHNY and SVGAGI (reference sequence).

The chain joins TRBV5-6 to TRBJ2-7; 9 bases map to TRBD1. The germline gives CDR1 SGHDT, CDR2 YYEEEE. J lost 2 bases, V lost 5 bases, and 8 bases had no gene match. The CDR3 runs to 15 residues. CDR3 DNA sequence: TGTGCCAGCAGTCCAACAGGGGGCGGGCCCTACGAGCAGTACTTC. Its protein is CASSPTGGGPYEQYF.

This sequence joins TRBV2 and TRBJ1-6; D remains unclear. Trimming shortened V by 1 base and J by 14 bases, and 21 bases separated the two germline ends. Germline lookup yields CDR1 SNHLY and CDR2 FYNNEI. This CDR3 contains 16 residues. The CDR3 nucleotides are TGTGCCAGCAGTGAAGACCTGGAGGTCTACAAGGGAACCCTCCACTTT. Translation: CASSEDLEVYKGTLHF.

The V and J genes are TRBV6-1 and TRBJ1-5; 9 bases are shared with TRBD1. Germline lookup yields CDR1 MNHNS and CDR2 SASEGT. CDR3 length: 14 residues. With 5 bases clipped from V and 5 bases from J, the junction kept 4 bases outside the gene matches. The CDR3 coding sequence is TGTGCCAGCAGTCTGACAGGGGGTTATCAGCCCCAGCATTTT. Translation: CASSLTGGYQPQHF.

The V call is TRBV11-2, the J call TRBJ1-1; D is perhaps TRBD1 (5 bases). Trimming removed 1 base at V and 1 base at J, with 7 bases between. Looked up from germline, CDR1 is SGHAT and CDR2 is FQNNGV. CDR3 length: 14 residues. The CDR3 nucleotides read TGTGCCAGCAGCTTAGCCACAGGGAACACTGAAGCTTTCTTT. Its protein is CASSLATGNTEAFF.

The chain recombines TRBV6-1 with TRBJ2-3; D unclear. CDR1 MNHNS and CDR2 SASEGT come from the germline V gene. V lost 6 bases and J 1 base, leaving 5 bases between the germline ends. The CDR3 covers 12 residues. The CDR3 DNA is TGTGCCAGCAGGGTAGGCACAGATACGCAGTATTTT. It is translated as CASRVGTDTQYF.

This sequence joins TRBV4-1 and TRBJ2-7; D is possibly TRBD2 (6 bases). The V gene's germline CDR1 is MGHRA and CDR2 YSYEKL. The CDR3 extends over 15 amino acids. V was clipped by 1 base and J by 0 bases, with 10 bases between them. CDR3 bases: TGCGCCAGCAGCCAAGGAGCGGGTAGCTCCTACGAGCAGTACTTC. Its translation: CASSQGAGSSYEQYF.

The rearrangement uses TRBV6-1 and TRBJ1-3, with TRBD1 matching over 9 bases. Germline CDR1 is MNHNS and CDR2 is SASEGT. The CDR3 contains 15 residues. The V gene end was trimmed by 5 bases and the J gene end by 7 bases; junction bases not matched to a gene: 9. CDR3 in DNA: TGTGCCAGCAGTTCCCCCGGGACAGGGATTAACACCATATATTTT. Protein: CASSSPGTGINTIYF.